This T cell receptor (beta chain) originates from a study of blood T cell repertoires in COVID-19. The method was immunoSEQ multiplex PCR; TCRdb's version includes in-frame clones alone and lacks a portion of them. The sample records 40,000 or so clones, approximately 84% being singletons. Between the trimmed V and J ends, which lost 1 base and 5 bases, there was a span of 8 bases. The V gene's germline CDR1 is SGHAT and CDR2 FQNNGV. The CDR3 runs to 13 residues. The TCR originated in an older woman in a cohort sampled during active COVID-19. Source material: peripheral blood. This chain links TRBV11-2 with TRBJ1-1; D is ambiguous. The CDR3 DNA reads TGTGCCAGCAGCTTAGGGTCGGGGACTGAAGCTTTCTTT. Translated, it gives CASSLGSGTEAFF.